These 18 T cell receptor beta chains were sequenced from one sample in a study of post-analysis software for immune sequencing data. cDNA libraries of TCR beta carried unique molecular identifiers. In TCRdb, the PCR reads were re-called with MiXCR into one record per CDR3 protein. Counted here are 150,000 or so distinct CDR3 sequences, roughly 34% occurring once; the ten biggest clones make up 28%. Sample: blood, taken after autologous hematopoietic stem cell transplantation. The receptors here all came from a girl under 18 with multiple sclerosis.

This clonotype was recorded at least ten times. The V and J genes are TRBV7-8 and TRBJ2-1, with 7 positions matching TRBD1. This CDR3 comprises 14 residues. Trimming at V came to 10 bases and at J to 3 bases, leaving 9 bases not matched to a gene. Looked up from germline, CDR1 is SGHVS and CDR2 is FQNEAQ. For the CDR3, the DNA is TGTGCCACTAGGATGGGACAGAACTACAATGAGCAGTTCTTC. Its translation is CATRMGQNYNEQFF.

For this clonotype: This could be a read error, since a much larger clone is one nucleotide away. CDR3 coding DNA: TGTGCCAGCAGCTTAGTACAGTTCGGCCACACCTTC. Its protein is CASSLVQFGHTF. The rearrangement links TRBV7-9 to TRBJ1-2, with D unclear. The CDR3 has 12 residues. Trimming cost V 1 base and J 12 bases, with 12 bases left between them. CDR1 and CDR2 from the germline V gene are SEHNR and FQNEAQ (reference sequence).

The chain uses TRBV2 and TRBJ2-5; 10 positions agree with TRBD1. Germline lookup yields CDR1 SNHLY and CDR2 FYNNEI. V was clipped by 8 bases and J by 5 bases; unmatched bases: 8. CDR3 size: 14 residues. CDR3 residues: CASQGWDRGETQYF. The CDR3, as DNA: TGTGCCAGCCAAGGCTGGGACAGGGGTGAGACCCAGTACTTC.

The rearrangement links TRBV5-1 to TRBJ2-7; 7 positions match TRBD1. Germline V gene sequence: CDR1 SGHRS, CDR2 YFSETQ. The CDR3 extends over 14 amino acids. V was pared by 4 bases and J by 1 base, with 5 bases of the junction left unmatched. In nucleotides, the CDR3 is TGCGCCAGCAGCCAGGGACAGTCTTCCTACGAGCAGTACTTC. Encoded protein: CASSQGQSSYEQYF.

The sample holds a few counts of this clonotype. The CDR3 reads CASSLGVGTYEQYF. CDR3 coding DNA: TGTGCCAGCAGTTTAGGGGTCGGAACCTACGAGCAGTACTTC. The J gene is TRBJ2-7, the V gene TRBV27; no firm D call. Germline V lookup: CDR1 MNHEY, CDR2 SMNVEV (reference sequence). The CDR3 covers 14 residues. Trimming cost V 2 bases and J 2 bases, with 10 bases left between them.

The V call is TRBV6-2 or TRBV6-3, the J call TRBJ1-5; 7 bases fit TRBD1. CDR3 length: 15 residues. CDR1 is MNHEY, CDR2 SVGEGT, per germline. V lost 4 bases to trimming and J lost 5 bases; unmatched junction nucleotides: 8. The CDR3 nucleotides read TGTGCCAGCAGTTTTCCACCCGACAGGGATCAGCCCCAGCATTTT. Residues: CASSFPPDRDQPQHF.

A few counts support this clonotype. This may arise from a read error, as a much more abundant clone is one base away. The chain joins TRBV20-1 to TRBJ2-7; 12 bases fit TRBD2. CDR3 length equals 16 residues. Germline V gene data show CDR1 as DFQATT and CDR2 as SNEGSKA (reference sequence). With 0 bases clipped from V and 4 bases from J, the junction kept 7 bases outside the gene matches. In DNA, the CDR3 is TGCAGTGCTAGAGATGGGGCTAGCGGGAGGGGGTACGAGCAGTACTTC. The encoded protein is CSARDGASGRGYEQYF.

The chain is built from TRBV20-1 and TRBJ1-5; the D gene is possibly TRBD1 (6 bases). Trimming left V 6 bases short and J 1 base short, with 13 bases between. The CDR3 extends over 14 amino acids. CDR1 and CDR2 (germline): DFQATT, SNEGSKA (reference sequence). CDR3 loop: CSAWERGSNQPQHF. For the CDR3, the DNA is TGCAGTGCCTGGGAGAGGGGGAGCAATCAGCCCCAGCATTTT.

This clonotype was detected a few times. The V gene is TRBV7-9, the J gene TRBJ2-4; tentatively, D is TRBD2 (6 bases). The J call may be mistaken, given a closer DNA end match to TRBJ2-7. CDR1 is SEHNR and CDR2 is FQNEAQ in the germline V gene (reference sequence). The CDR3 covers 15 residues. The CDR3 nucleotides read TGTGCCAGCAGCCGTGGGAAGGGACTGCCCTACGAGCAGTACTTC. Its protein is CASSRGKGLPYEQYF.

This clonotype was picked up a small number of times. This chain links TRBV4-2 with TRBJ2-5; D ambiguous. CDR3 length: 14 residues. V was trimmed by 1 base and J by 1 base, leaving 7 bases between them. The V gene's germline CDR1 is LGHNA and CDR2 YNFKEQ. The CDR3 loop is CASSQGEGQETQYF. The CDR3 DNA reads as TGTGCCAGCAGCCAAGGTGAAGGCCAAGAGACCCAGTACTTC.

The rearrangement joins TRBV12-3 or TRBV12-4 to TRBJ2-1, with D possibly matching TRBD2 (6 bases). V shed 6 bases and J shed 10 bases, with 16 bases lying between them. This CDR3 contains 13 residues. The CDR3 reads CASRHGTQREQFF. CDR3 in DNA: TGTGCCAGCAGACACGGGACTCAGCGAGAGCAGTTCTTC.

The rearrangement uses TRBV20-1 and TRBJ1-2; 7 nucleotides line up with TRBD1. Germline lookup yields CDR1 DFQATT and CDR2 SNEGSKA (reference sequence). This CDR3 has 14 amino acids. V lost 5 bases and J lost 3; bases outside the gene matches: 9. DNA for the CDR3: TGCAGTGCTGAAACAGGGGCGCGGGACTATGGCTACACCTTC. This encodes CSAETGARDYGYTF.

This CDR3 reads CASSLDFLAGELFF. In DNA form, the CDR3 reads TGTGCCAGCAGCTTAGATTTCCTAGCCGGGGAGCTGTTTTTT. The chain is built from TRBV11-2 and TRBJ2-2; D not resolved. The CDR3 sequence is 14 residues long. Germline V gene sequence: CDR1 SGHAT, CDR2 FQNNGV. Trimming stripped 0 bases from V and 6 bases from J, with 8 bases between. Full variable domain (rest looked up from reference TRBV11-2 and TRBJ2-2): EAGVAQSPRYKIIEKRQSVAFWCNPISGHATLYWYQQILGQGPKLLIQFQNNGVVDDSQLPKDRFSAERLKGVDSTLKIQPAKLEDSAVYLCASSLDFLAGELFFGEGSRLTVL.

V gene TRBV6-5 combines with J gene TRBJ2-1; 11 nucleotides align to TRBD2. The germline V gene has CDR1 MNHEY and CDR2 SVGAGI. This CDR3 has 15 residues. V dropped 11 bases and J dropped 1; count of bases not matched to a gene: 7. The CDR3 region is CAGLASGGSYNEQFF. CDR3 in DNA: TGTGCCGGCCTGGCTAGCGGGGGGTCCTACAATGAGCAGTTCTTC.

The J gene is TRBJ1-2, the V gene TRBV6-5, with D tentatively TRBD1 (5 bases). The CDR3 is 13 residues long. The V end lost 6 bases, the J end lost 8 bases, and 16 bases lay between the germline ends. Germline CDR1 MNHEY, CDR2 SVGAGI. The DNA of the CDR3 is TGTGCCAGCAGGTACCAGGGTATGGGCGGCTACACCTTC. Translated: CASRYQGMGGYTF.

This chain joins TRBV3-1 and TRBJ2-5, with D maybe TRBD2 (5 bases). CDR1 is LGHDT, CDR2 YNNKEL, per germline (reference sequence). V was clipped by 1 base and J by 11 bases, with 26 bases between them. The CDR3 length is 17 residues. CDR3 protein: CASSQGRPKKFYNEQYF. CDR3 nucleotide sequence: TGTGCCAGCAGCCAAGGGAGGCCAAAAAAATTCTACAATGAGCAGTACTTC.

This clonotype was detected only a few times. The chain links TRBV7-2 to TRBJ2-7, with 11 bases matching TRBD2. Germline loops: CDR1 SGHTA, CDR2 FQGNSA. The CDR3 is 14 residues long. The J segment lost 4 bases and the V segment lost 5 bases, leaving 4 bases of the junction unmatched. The CDR3 loop is CASSLRLAGYEQYF. The CDR3, as DNA: TGTGCCAGCAGCCTAAGACTAGCGGGATACGAGCAGTACTTC.

The chain is built from TRBV6-6 and TRBJ2-7; 7 bases match TRBD2. The germline CDR1 and CDR2 sequences are MNHNY and SVGAGI (reference sequence). CDR3 length: 16 residues. After removal of 0 bases from V and 2 bases from J, the junction contained 7 bases not matched to a gene. CDR3 coding DNA: TGTGCCAGCAGTTACTCGATGGCTAGCGGAACCTACGAGCAGTACTTC. Translating it yields CASSYSMASGTYEQYF.